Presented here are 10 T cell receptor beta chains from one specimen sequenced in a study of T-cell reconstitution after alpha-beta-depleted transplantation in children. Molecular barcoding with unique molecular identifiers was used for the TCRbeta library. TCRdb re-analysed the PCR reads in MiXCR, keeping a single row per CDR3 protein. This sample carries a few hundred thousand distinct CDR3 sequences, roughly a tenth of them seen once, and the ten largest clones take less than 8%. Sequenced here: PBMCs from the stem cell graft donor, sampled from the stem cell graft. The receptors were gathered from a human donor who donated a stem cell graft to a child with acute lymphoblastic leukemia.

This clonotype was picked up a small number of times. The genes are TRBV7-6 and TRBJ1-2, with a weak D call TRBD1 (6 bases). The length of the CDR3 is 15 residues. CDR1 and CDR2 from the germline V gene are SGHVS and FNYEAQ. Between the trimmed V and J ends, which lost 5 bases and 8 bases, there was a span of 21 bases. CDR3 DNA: TGTGCCAGCAGCCCAGGACAGAGATTAAGGGACGGCTACACCTTC. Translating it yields CASSPGQRLRDGYTF.

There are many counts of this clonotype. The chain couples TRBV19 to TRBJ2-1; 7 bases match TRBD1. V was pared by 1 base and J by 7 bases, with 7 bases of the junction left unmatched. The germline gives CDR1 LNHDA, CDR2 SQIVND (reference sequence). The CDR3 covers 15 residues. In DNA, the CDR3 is TGTGCCAGTAGTATAGGAGGGGGCTCTCGTAATGAGCAGTTCTTC. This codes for CASSIGGGSRNEQFF. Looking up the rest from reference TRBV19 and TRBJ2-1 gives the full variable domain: DGGITQSPKYLFRKEGQNVTLSCEQNLNHDAMYWYRQDPGQGLRLIYYSQIVNDFQKGDIAEGYSVSREKKESFPLTVTSAQKNPTAFYLCASSIGGGSRNEQFFGPGTRLTVL.

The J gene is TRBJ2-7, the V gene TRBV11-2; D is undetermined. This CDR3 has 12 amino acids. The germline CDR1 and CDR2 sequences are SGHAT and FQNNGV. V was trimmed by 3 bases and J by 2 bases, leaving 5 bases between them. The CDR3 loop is CASSFRAYEQYF. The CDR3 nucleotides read TGTGCCAGCAGCTTCCGGGCCTACGAGCAGTACTTC.

The CDR3: CASGPGLLCDRGNTGELFF. Here the CDR3 DNA reads TGTGCCAGCGGCCCTGGCCTACTCTGCGACAGGGGGAACACCGGGGAGCTGTTTTTT. This chain joins TRBV28 and TRBJ2-2, with 8 bases fitting TRBD1. The V gene end was trimmed by 8 bases and the J gene end by 1 base; junction bases not matched to a gene: 18. The CDR3 is made up of 19 amino acids. The germline V gene has CDR1 MDHEN and CDR2 SYDVKM. The whole variable domain, filled in from reference TRBV28 and TRBJ2-2, reads DVKVTQSSRYLVKRTGEKVFLECVQDMDHENMFWYRQDPGLGLRLIYFSYDVKMKEKGDIPEGYSVSREKKERFSLILESASTNQTSMYLCASGPGLLCDRGNTGELFFGEGSRLTVL.

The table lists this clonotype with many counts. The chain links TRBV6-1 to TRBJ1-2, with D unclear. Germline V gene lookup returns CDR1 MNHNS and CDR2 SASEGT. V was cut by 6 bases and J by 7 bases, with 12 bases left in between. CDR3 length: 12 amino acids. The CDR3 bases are TGTGCCAGCAGCGAGGTCGCATCTGGCTACACCTTC. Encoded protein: CASSEVASGYTF.

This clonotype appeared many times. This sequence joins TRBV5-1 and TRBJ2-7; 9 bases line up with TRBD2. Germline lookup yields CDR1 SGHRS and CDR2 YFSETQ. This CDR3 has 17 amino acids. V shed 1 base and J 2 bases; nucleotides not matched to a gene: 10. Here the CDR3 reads CASSLLPSGDPTYEQYF. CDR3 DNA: TGCGCCAGCAGCTTGTTGCCTAGCGGGGATCCAACCTACGAGCAGTACTTC.

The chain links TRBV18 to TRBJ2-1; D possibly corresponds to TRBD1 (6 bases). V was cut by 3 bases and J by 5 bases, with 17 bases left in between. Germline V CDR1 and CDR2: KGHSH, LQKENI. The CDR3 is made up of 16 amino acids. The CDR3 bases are TGTGCCAGCTCACCGCGCACAGGGAGCGGAAACAATGAGCAGTTCTTC. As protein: CASSPRTGSGNNEQFF.

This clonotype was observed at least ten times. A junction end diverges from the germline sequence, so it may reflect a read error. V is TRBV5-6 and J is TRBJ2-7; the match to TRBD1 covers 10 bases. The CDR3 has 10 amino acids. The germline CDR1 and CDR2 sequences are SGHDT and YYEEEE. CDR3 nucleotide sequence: TGTGCCAGCAGCGGGACAGGGGAGTCCTTC. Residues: CASSGTGESF.

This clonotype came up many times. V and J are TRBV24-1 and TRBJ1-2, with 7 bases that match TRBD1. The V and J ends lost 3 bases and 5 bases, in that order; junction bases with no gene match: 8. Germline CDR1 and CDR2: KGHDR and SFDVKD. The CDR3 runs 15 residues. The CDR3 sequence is CATSDRRTGEYGYTF. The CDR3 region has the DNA TGTGCCACCAGTGATCGCCGGACAGGCGAATATGGCTACACCTTC.

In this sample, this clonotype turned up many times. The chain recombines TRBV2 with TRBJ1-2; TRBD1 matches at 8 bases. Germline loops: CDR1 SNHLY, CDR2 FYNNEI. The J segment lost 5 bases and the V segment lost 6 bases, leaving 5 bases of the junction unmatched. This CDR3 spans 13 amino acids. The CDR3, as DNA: TGTGCCAGCAGGGAGGACAGGGAGTATGGCTACACCTTC. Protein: CASREDREYGYTF.